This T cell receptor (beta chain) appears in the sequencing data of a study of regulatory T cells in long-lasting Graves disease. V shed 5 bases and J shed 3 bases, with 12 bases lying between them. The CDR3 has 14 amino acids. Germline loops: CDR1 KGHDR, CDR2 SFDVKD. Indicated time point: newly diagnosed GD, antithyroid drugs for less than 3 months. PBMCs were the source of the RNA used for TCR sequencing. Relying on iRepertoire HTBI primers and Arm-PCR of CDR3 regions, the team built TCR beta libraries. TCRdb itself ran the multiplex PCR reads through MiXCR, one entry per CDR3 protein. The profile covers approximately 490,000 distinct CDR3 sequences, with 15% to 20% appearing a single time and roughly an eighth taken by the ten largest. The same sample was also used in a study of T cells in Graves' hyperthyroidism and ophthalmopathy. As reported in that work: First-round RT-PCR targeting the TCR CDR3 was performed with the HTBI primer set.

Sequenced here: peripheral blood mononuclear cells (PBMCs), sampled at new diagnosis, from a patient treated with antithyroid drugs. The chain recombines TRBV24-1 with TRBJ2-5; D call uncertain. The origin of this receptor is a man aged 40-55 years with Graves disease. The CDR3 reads CATSGPGPKETQYF. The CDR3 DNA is TGTGCCACCAGTGGTCCCGGACCGAAAGAGACCCAGTACTTC.